This TCR beta chain was captured in a study of T cell responses to AZD1222 COVID-19 vaccine. Whole-study results and caveats: Donors were chiefly white British, with a greater number of females, and clonal diversity was perhaps underestimated. Two AZD1222 administrations were followed by greater Spike-specific TCR breadth and depth.

The V and J ends lost 3 bases and 11 bases, in that order; junction bases with no gene match: 11. Germline CDR1 reads SGHKS; CDR2 reads YYEKEE (reference sequence). CDR3 length: 14 amino acids. Sequencing used immunoSEQ multiplex PCR; TCRdb keeps in-frame clones, though not all of them. The sample holds more than 95,000 clones, about nine tenths seen once. A remark on this clone: Antigen unknown.

Here the sequenced sample was peripheral blood, taken on day 0 of AZD1222 vaccination. The chain uses TRBV5-5 and TRBJ1-1, with 9 nucleotides matching TRBD1. The sequence was collected from an adult in good health. The CDR3 here is CASSWTGDASPAFF. DNA for the CDR3: TGTGCCAGCAGCTGGACAGGGGACGCCTCTCCCGCTTTCTTT.